This T cell receptor beta chain was retrieved from a study of cytomegalovirus exposure and HLA in healthy donors. CDR3 length: 13 amino acids. Germline V gene sequence: CDR1 LNHDA, CDR2 SQIVND (reference sequence). V was cut by 1 base and J by 7 bases, with 8 bases left in between. The PCR contained 60 Vbeta and 13 Jbeta primers. Libraries were prepared by immunoSEQ multiplex PCR; TCRdb keeps only in-frame clonotypes and omits some of them. The sample lists under 130,000 clones, roughly 80% seen once, with roughly 5% in the top ten. This clonotype was obtained from a female donor in good health and CMV-seropositive. Material: PBMCs. V usage is TRBV19 and J usage is TRBJ1-5, with D unclear. The CDR3 protein is CASSIALQQPQHF. In DNA, the CDR3 is TGTGCCAGTAGTATAGCTCTACAGCAGCCCCAGCATTTT.